Listed below are T cell receptor beta chains from one sample, sequenced in a study of T-cell reconstitution after alpha-beta-depleted transplantation in children. TCRdb re-derived calls from the PCR reads in MiXCR, one entry per CDR3 protein. This table holds 250,000 to 300,000 distinct CDR3 sequences, around 10% found once. This specimen consisted of PBMCs, obtained before TCRalphabeta/CD19-depleted stem cell transplant. The receptors were gathered from a boy under two years old with acute myeloid leukemia, due to receive a stem cell transplant. CDR3s include the opening cysteine and the closing phenylalanine or tryptophan. A D gene is named only where the DNA matches it firmly. Clone size is given for some rows only: seen once, a few or many times, or a class if the clone is expanded.

clone_size	j_call	d_call	v_call	cdr3_nt	cdr3_aa
few	TRBJ1-2	NA	TRBV28	TGTGCCAGCAGTTTAGCAGGTTATGACTATGGCTACACCTTC	CASSLAGYDYGYTF
many	TRBJ1-3	NA	TRBV29-1	TGCAGCGTTCGACAGGTACTTGGAAACACCATATATTTT	CSVRQVLGNTIYF
NA	TRBJ2-7	TRBD1	TRBV6-2/TRBV6-3	TGTGCCAGCAGTTACGAACGGGACAGTTTTTCCTACGAGCAGTACTTC	CASSYERDSFSYEQYF
few	TRBJ2-3	NA	TRBV5-1	TGCGCCAGCCGGAATCTTGAGGATACGCAGTATTTT	CASRNLEDTQYF
many	TRBJ2-5	TRBD2	TRBV9	TGTGCCAGCAGCCCGAGCGGGGGGCCCCAAGAGACCCAGTACTTC	CASSPSGGPQETQYF
NA	TRBJ2-1	NA	TRBV28	TGTGCCAGCAGTTTACGGGGGACCCACAATGAGCAGTTCTTC	CASSLRGTHNEQFF
many	TRBJ2-1	NA	TRBV12-3/TRBV12-4	TGTGCCAGCAAGGCTAGCTTTTACAATGAGCAGTTCTTC	CASKASFYNEQFF
many	TRBJ1-1	TRBD1	TRBV4-3	TGCGCCAGCAGCCATACAGGGGTCGCTGAAGCTTTCTTT	CASSHTGVAEAFF
NA	TRBJ2-5	NA	TRBV6-5	TGTGCCAGCAGTTACTCGCCAGGGCGCCAAGAGACCCAGTACTTC	CASSYSPGRQETQYF
many	TRBJ2-2	TRBD1	TRBV12-3/TRBV12-4	TGTGCCAGCAGTTTCAGGGGGACACCGAACACCGGGGAGCTGTTTTTT	CASSFRGTPNTGELFF
many	TRBJ2-2	NA	TRBV7-8	TGTGCCAGCAGCTTAGGAGCGGAGAACACCGGGGAGCTGTTTTTT	CASSLGAENTGELFF
many	TRBJ1-1	TRBD1	TRBV4-1	TGCGCCAGCAGCCAAGAGGCCAACAGGGGCGGGTCTTTCTTT	CASSQEANRGGSFF
many	TRBJ1-5	NA	TRBV5-1	TGCGCCAGCAGCTTGAACGGGGTTCAGCCCCAGCATTTT	CASSLNGVQPQHF
few	TRBJ1-2	NA	TRBV28	TGTGCCAGCAGAAAACCCCGGTTCAACTATGGCTACACCTTC	CASRKPRFNYGYTF
many	TRBJ2-2	TRBD1	TRBV24-1	TGTGCCACCAGTGCTACGGGGACAGCGGGGGAGCTGTTTTTT	CATSATGTAGELFF
many	TRBJ2-3	NA	TRBV28	TGTGCCAGCAGTTTATTAGGAATGGAGCCACCTGTAACAGATACGCAGTATTTT	CASSLLGMEPPVTDTQYF